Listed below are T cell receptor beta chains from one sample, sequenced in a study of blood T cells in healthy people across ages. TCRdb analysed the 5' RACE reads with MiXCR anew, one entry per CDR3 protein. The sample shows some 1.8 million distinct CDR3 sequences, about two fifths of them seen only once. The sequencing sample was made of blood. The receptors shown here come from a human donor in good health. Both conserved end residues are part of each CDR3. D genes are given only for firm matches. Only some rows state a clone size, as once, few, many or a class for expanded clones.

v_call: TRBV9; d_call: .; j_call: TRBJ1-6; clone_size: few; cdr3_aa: CASSVAPFNSPLHF; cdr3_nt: TGTGCCAGCAGCGTAGCCCCTTTTAATTCACCCCTCCACTTT
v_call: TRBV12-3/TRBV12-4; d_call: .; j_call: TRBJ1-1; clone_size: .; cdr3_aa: CASSSLAGNTEAFF; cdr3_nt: TGTGCCAGCAGTTCGTTGGCAGGGAACACTGAAGCTTTCTTT
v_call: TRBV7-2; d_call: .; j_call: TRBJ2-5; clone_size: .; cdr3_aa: CASNLRHSPVGWMETQYF; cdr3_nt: TGTGCCAGCAACTTAAGACACTCACCGGTAGGGTGGATGGAGACCCAGTACTTC
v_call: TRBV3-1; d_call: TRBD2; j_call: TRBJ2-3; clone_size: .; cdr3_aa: CASSQEGTSGSFGSSTDTQYF; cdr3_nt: TGTGCCAGCAGCCAAGAAGGGACTAGCGGGAGTTTTGGGTCTAGCACAGATACGCAGTATTTT
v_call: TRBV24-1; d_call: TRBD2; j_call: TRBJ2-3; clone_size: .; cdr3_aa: CATSDSRRGSTDTQYF; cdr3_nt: TGTGCCACCAGTGATTCGAGGCGGGGGAGCACAGATACGCAGTATTTT
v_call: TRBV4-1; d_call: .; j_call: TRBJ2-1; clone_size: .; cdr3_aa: CASSQVDTFFYNEQFF; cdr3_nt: TGCGCCAGCAGCCAAGTCGACACGTTCTTCTACAATGAGCAGTTCTTC
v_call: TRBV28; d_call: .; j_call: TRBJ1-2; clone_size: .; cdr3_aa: CASRKDLLYGYTF; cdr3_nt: TGTGCCAGCAGGAAGGACCTCCTCTATGGCTACACCTTC
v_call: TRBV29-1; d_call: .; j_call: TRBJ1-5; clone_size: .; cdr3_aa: CSASLQGRNQPQHF; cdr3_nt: TGCAGCGCATCACTACAGGGACGAAATCAGCCCCAGCATTTT
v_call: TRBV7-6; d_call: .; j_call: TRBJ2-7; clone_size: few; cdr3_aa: CASSLGGSDGAEQYF; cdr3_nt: TGTGCCAGCAGCTTAGGGGGGTCGGACGGCGCCGAGCAGTACTTC
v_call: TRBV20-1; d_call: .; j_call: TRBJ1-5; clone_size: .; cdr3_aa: CSATGSTSQPQHF; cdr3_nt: TGCAGTGCGACTGGTTCCACGAGTCAGCCCCAGCATTTT
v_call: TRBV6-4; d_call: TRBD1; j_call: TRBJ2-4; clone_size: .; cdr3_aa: CTSSVEGARNEQYF; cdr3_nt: TGTACCAGCAGTGTAGAGGGGGCGCGAAATGAGCAGTACTTC
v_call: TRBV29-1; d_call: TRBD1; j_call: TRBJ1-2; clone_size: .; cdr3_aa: CSVEDRRTGLYGYTF; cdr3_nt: TGCAGCGTTGAAGACCGAAGGACAGGGCTCTATGGCTACACCTTC
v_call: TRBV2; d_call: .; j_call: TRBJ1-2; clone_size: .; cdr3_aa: CASGEFGAAWQGNYGYTF; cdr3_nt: TGTGCCAGCGGTGAATTTGGGGCGGCTTGGCAGGGTAACTATGGCTACACCTTC
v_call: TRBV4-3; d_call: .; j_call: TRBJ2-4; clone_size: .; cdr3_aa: CASSQDSGPRQYF; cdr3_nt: TGCGCCAGCAGCCAAGATTCGGGACCTCGTCAGTACTTC
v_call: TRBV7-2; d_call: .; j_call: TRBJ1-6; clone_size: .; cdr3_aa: CASKIREDSPLHF; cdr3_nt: TGTGCCAGCAAAATCAGGGAAGACTCACCCCTCCACTTT
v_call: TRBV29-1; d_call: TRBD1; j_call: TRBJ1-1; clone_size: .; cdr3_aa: CSVDTGVGTEAFF; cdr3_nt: TGCAGCGTTGATACAGGGGTAGGCACTGAAGCTTTCTTT
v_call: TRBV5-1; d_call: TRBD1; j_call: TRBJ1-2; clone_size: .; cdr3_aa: CASSLGATGTDNYGYTF; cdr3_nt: TGCGCCAGCAGCTTGGGGGCCACCGGGACAGACAACTATGGCTACACCTTC
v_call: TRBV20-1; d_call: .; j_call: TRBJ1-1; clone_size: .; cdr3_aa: CSATKRGPGGGEAFF; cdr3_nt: TGCAGTGCCACCAAACGGGGGCCGGGAGGGGGTGAAGCTTTCTTT
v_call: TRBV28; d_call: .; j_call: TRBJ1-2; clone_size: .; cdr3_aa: CASSLRAAARVGYTF; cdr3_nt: TGTGCCAGCAGTTTACGGGCGGCAGCCCGGGTTGGCTACACCTTC
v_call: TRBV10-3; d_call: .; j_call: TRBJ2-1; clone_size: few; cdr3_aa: CAISEGGPNEQFF; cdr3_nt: TGTGCCATCAGTGAAGGCGGTCCAAATGAGCAGTTCTTC
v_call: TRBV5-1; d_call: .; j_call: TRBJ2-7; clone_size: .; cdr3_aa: CASSRGPDYEQYF; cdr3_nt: TGCGCCAGCAGCCGGGGGCCAGACTACGAGCAGTACTTC
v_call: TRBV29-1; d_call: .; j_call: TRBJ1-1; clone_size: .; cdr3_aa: CSALTGMGTEAFF; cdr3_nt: TGCAGCGCGCTGACCGGGATGGGAACTGAAGCTTTCTTT
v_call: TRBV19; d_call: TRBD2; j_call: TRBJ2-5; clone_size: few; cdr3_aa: CASAWTSGKETQYF; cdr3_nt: TGTGCCAGCGCTTGGACTAGCGGAAAAGAGACCCAGTACTTC
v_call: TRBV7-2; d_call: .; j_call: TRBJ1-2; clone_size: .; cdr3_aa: CASRASGGGGYTF; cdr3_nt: TGTGCCAGCAGGGCATCAGGAGGAGGTGGCTACACCTTC
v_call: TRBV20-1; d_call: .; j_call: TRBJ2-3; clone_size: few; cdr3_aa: CSAYRGGVTDTQYF; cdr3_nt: TGCAGTGCTTACAGGGGGGGAGTCACAGATACGCAGTATTTT
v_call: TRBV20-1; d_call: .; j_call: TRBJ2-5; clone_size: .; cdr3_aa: CSVSWGEKTQYF; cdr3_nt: TGCAGTGTTAGCTGGGGGGAAAAGACCCAGTACTTC
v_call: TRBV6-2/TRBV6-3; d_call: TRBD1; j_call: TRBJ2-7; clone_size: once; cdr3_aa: CASKDRLFYEQYF; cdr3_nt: TGTGCCAGCAAGGACAGGCTATTCTACGAGCAGTACTTC
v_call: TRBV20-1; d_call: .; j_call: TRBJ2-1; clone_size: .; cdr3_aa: CSASEDLSNEQFF; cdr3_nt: TGCAGTGCTAGCGAGGACTTGAGTAATGAGCAGTTCTTC
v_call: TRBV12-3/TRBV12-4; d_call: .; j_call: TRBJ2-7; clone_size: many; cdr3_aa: CASSLGTSYYEQYF; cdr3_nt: TGTGCCAGCAGTTTGGGGACATCCTACTACGAGCAGTACTTC
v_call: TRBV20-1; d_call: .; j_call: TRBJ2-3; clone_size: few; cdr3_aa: CSASRGYGDTQYF; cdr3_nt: TGCAGTGCTAGCCGGGGGTACGGAGATACGCAGTATTTT
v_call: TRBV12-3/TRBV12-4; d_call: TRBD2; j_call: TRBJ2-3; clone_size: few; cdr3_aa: CASSSDSGGTQYF; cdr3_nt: TGTGCCAGCAGTTCAGACAGCGGGGGTACGCAGTATTTT
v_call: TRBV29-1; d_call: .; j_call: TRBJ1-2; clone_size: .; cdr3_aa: CSVEDPGAYGYTF; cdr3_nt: TGCAGCGTTGAAGATCCAGGGGCGTATGGCTACACCTTC
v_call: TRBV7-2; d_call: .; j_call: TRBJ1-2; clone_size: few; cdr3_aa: CASSLEHSYGYTF; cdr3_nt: TGTGCCAGCAGCTTAGAGCATTCCTATGGCTACACCTTC
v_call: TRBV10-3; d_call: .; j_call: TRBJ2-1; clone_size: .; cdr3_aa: CAITGEGQSYNEQFF; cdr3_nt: TGTGCCATCACCGGGGAGGGACAATCCTACAATGAGCAGTTCTTC
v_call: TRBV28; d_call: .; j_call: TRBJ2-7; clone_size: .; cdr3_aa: CASSPLEDSPEGYEQYF; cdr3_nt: TGTGCCAGCAGTCCACTTGAAGACTCTCCTGAGGGCTACGAGCAGTACTTC
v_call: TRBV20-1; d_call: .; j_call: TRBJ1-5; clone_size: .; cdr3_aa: CSGRALNQPQHF; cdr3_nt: TGCAGTGGCAGGGCGCTCAATCAGCCCCAGCATTTT
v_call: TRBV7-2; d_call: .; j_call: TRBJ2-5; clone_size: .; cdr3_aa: CASTNAGRQETPYF; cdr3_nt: TGTGCCAGCACAAACGCCGGGAGACAAGAGACCCCGTACTTC
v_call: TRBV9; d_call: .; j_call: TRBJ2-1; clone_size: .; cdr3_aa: CASSVSPGHLNNEQFF; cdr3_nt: TGTGCCAGCAGCGTGTCCCCGGGACACCTGAACAATGAGCAGTTCTTC
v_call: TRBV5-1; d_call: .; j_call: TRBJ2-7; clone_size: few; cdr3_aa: CASSMQGTYEQYF; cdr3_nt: TGCGCCAGCAGCATGCAGGGTACCTACGAGCAGTACTTC
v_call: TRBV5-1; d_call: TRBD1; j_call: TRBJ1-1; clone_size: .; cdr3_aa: CASSLEDRVNTEAFF; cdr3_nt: TGCGCCAGCAGCTTAGAGGACAGGGTGAACACTGAAGCTTTCTTT
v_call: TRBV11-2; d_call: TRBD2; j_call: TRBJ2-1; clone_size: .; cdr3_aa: CASSLGLSSGGSLEQFF; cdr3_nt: TGTGCCAGCAGCTTAGGTCTCAGTAGCGGGGGGAGCCTCGAGCAGTTCTTC
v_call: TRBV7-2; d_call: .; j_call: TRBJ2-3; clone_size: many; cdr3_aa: CASSSYADTQYF; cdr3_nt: TGTGCCAGCAGCTCTTACGCAGATACGCAGTATTTT
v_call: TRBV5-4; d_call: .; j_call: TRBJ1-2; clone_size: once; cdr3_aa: CASSPRGGVIRRGYTF; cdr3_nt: TGTGCCAGCAGCCCCCGGGGGGGCGTGATCCGTCGTGGCTACACCTTC
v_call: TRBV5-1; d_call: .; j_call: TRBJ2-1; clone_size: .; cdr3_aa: CASSLAGTGGLNNEQFF; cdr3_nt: TGCGCCAGCAGCTTGGCCGGGACGGGGGGCCTCAACAATGAGCAGTTCTTC
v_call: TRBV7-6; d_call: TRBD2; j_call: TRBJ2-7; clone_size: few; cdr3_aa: CASSPGSGDYEQYF; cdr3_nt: TGTGCCAGCTCCCCGGGTAGCGGGGACTACGAGCAGTACTTC
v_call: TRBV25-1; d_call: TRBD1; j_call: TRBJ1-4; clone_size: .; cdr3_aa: CATTPGQGRNEKLFF; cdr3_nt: TGTGCCACCACGCCCGGACAGGGTCGGAATGAAAAACTGTTTTTT
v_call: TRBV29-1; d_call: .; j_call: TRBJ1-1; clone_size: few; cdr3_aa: CSVYVQIEAFF; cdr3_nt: TGCAGCGTTTATGTACAGATTGAAGCTTTCTTT
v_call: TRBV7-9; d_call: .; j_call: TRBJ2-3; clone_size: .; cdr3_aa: CASSHIGVPTDTQYF; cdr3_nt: TGTGCCAGCAGCCATATTGGGGTGCCCACAGATACGCAGTATTTT
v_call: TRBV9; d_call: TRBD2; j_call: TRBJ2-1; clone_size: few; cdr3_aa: CASSATSGGSNEQFF; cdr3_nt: TGTGCCAGCAGCGCAACTAGCGGGGGATCAAATGAGCAGTTCTTC
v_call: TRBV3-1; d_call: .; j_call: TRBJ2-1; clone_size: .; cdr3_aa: CASSLSSGRSSYSEQFF; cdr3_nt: TGTGCCAGCAGCCTGAGCTCGGGGAGGAGCTCCTACAGTGAGCAGTTCTTC
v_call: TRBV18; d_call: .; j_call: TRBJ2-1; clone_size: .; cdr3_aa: CASSPSAQGATINNEQFF; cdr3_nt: TGTGCCAGCTCACCATCGGCTCAGGGTGCTACAATTAACAATGAGCAGTTCTTC
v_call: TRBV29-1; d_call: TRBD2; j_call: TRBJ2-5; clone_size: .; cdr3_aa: CSVEVTLAEETQYF; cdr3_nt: TGCAGCGTTGAAGTGACTCTAGCGGAGGAGACCCAGTACTTC
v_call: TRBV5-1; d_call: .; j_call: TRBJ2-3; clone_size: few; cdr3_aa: CASSFTGSINTDTQYF; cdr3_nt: TGCGCCAGCAGCTTTACGGGGAGTATTAACACAGATACGCAGTATTTT
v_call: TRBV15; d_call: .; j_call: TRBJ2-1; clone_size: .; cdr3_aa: CATSRVWGGPDNEQFF; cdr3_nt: TGTGCCACCAGCAGAGTATGGGGGGGGCCAGACAATGAGCAGTTCTTC
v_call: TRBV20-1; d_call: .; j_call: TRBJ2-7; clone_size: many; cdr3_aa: CSACRDNRDISYEQYF; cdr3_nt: TGCAGTGCTTGCCGGGACAACCGGGACATCTCCTACGAGCAGTACTTC
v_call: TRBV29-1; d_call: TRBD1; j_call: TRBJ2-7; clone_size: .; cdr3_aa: CSVERRQGAGDEQYF; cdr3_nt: TGCAGCGTTGAAAGGCGACAGGGGGCTGGCGACGAGCAGTACTTC
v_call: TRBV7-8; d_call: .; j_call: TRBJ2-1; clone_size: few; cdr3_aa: CASSNVRLARSNEQFF; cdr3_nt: TGTGCCAGCAGTAACGTACGGCTAGCGCGGAGCAATGAGCAGTTCTTC
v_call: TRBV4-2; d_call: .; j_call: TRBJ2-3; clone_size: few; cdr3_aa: CASSQSGLSGDTQYF; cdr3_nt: TGTGCCAGCAGCCAATCCGGGTTGAGCGGAGATACGCAGTATTTT